This TCR beta chain was sequenced in a study of human T cells and chemical hapten exposure. Across the study: The study traced per-sample TCR yield variation mainly to small differences in pooled library volumes.

Findings and caveats of the study: High-frequency TCRs, those above 1 in 1000, stayed the same after DPC sensitization.

Per germline, CDR1 LNHDA and CDR2 SQIVND (reference sequence). Unmatched junction bases numbered 12, after V lost 7 bases and J lost 0 bases. The CDR3 contains 18 residues. This clonotype was seen ten or more times. Antigen: not known. Unique molecular identifiers were linked by the library to individual cDNA molecules. Original data processing: Between roughly 23,224 and 700,000 TCRs appeared in each sample, and the median stood at 95,638. TCRdb independently ran MiXCR on the RACE reads; one entry per CDR3 protein. Here the V and J calls rest on TCRdb's processing, not on the authors' analysis. The sample records 100,000 to 150,000 distinct CDR3 sequences, approximately 8.3% being singletons. The time point denotes: healthy volunteer bleed at 2 weeks. The total RNA was obtained from whole blood that was not fractionated.

Sequenced material: whole blood. The rearrangement uses TRBV19 and TRBJ1-5; 10 bases map to TRBD1. This TCR was recovered from a male donor in good health. Some clones in this sample may be carry-over from other donors' samples. The CDR3 is CASIGGTGVPLSNQPQHF. CDR3 DNA: TGTGCCAGTATCGGAGGGACAGGGGTCCCCCTTAGCAATCAGCCCCAGCATTTT.